The 27 T cell receptor beta chains presented below share a single source sample, sequenced in a study of T-cell memory formation after mild COVID-19. A single record per CDR3 protein comes from TCRdb applying MiXCR to the 5' RACE reads. Here the sample spans about 560,000 distinct CDR3 sequences, about 20% being singletons. Sample: PBMCs or a T cell subset sorted from them (not recorded which). The receptors were gathered from an adult woman who had mild COVID-19 (a few samples of this study predate the infection). Cell type and time point are not known.

The table lists this clonotype with a few counts. This chain joins TRBV5-5 and TRBJ1-3, with D possibly TRBD1 on 6 matching bases. V lost 0 bases and J lost 2, with 15 bases in between. The CDR3 is 17 residues long. The germline CDR1 and CDR2 sequences are SGHKS and YYEKEE (reference sequence). The chain's CDR3 is CASSLDPTGIAGNTIYF. In DNA, the CDR3 is TGTGCCAGCAGCTTGGACCCGACAGGAATAGCTGGAAACACCATATATTTT.

This chain uses TRBV10-3 with TRBJ2-7, with TRBD2 as a possible D gene (7 bases). Per germline, CDR1 ENHRY and CDR2 SYGVKD. With 6 bases removed from V and 3 bases from J, the gap between germline ends came to 15 bases. The CDR3 length is 14 residues. Here the CDR3 reads CAIRIGGPYYEQYF. The CDR3 coding sequence is TGTGCCATCAGGATCGGGGGGCCCTACTACGAGCAGTACTTC.

V usage is TRBV19 and J usage is TRBJ2-3, with a possible D match to TRBD1 (6 bases). This CDR3 is built from 17 residues. Trimming pared 2 bases from V and 5 bases from J, leaving 20 bases between. Germline CDR1 and CDR2: LNHDA and SQIVND (reference sequence). For the CDR3, the DNA is TGTGCCAGTAGTATACTTCCAGGGGCTTTAAGCGGAGATACGCAGTATTTT. It is translated as CASSILPGALSGDTQYF.

This clonotype occurred a few times. J is TRBJ2-4 and V is TRBV18; D gene unclear. The CDR3 consists of 17 residues. V lost 1 base and J lost 0, with 13 bases in between. Germline V CDR1 and CDR2: KGHSH, LQKENI. The CDR3 nucleotides read TGTGCCAGCTCACCACAAGACAACTCATTAGCCAAAAACATTCAGTACTTC. Protein sequence: CASSPQDNSLAKNIQYF.

The chain's CDR3 is CSARRGLAGARGEQFF. CDR3 sequence (DNA): TGCAGTGCAAGGAGGGGACTAGCGGGAGCGCGTGGTGAGCAGTTCTTC. The chain joins TRBV20-1 to TRBJ2-1; 14 bases line up with TRBD2. The germline V gene has CDR1 DFQATT and CDR2 SNEGSKA (reference sequence). CDR3 length: 16 residues. Trimming took 6 bases from V and 9 from J; bases not matched to a gene: 13.

This clonotype has a handful of counts. The CDR3 DNA is TGTGCCAGCAGTCGACTAGCGGTCTCCTACAATGAGCAGTTCTTC. This encodes CASSRLAVSYNEQFF. The gene calls are TRBV6-5 and TRBJ2-1, with 9 bases lining up with TRBD2. The CDR3 sequence is 15 residues long. The V segment lost 5 bases and the J segment 0 bases; nucleotides outside the gene matches: 2. Germline values: CDR1 MNHEY, CDR2 SVGAGI.

This rearrangement joins TRBV12-3 or TRBV12-4 to TRBJ1-4; D uncertain. The CDR3 has 14 amino acids. V was trimmed by 7 bases and J by 4 bases, leaving 13 bases between them. The DNA of the CDR3 is TGTGCCAGCACCGGGGTGACGATTAATGAAAAACTGTTTTTT. Translation gives CASTGVTINEKLFF.

V and J are TRBV24-1 and TRBJ2-1; tentative D call: TRBD2 (6 bases). This CDR3 has 16 residues. Trimming pared 5 bases from V and 3 bases from J, leaving 16 bases between. Germline assignment: CDR1 KGHDR and CDR2 SFDVKD. CDR3 nucleotide sequence: TGTGCCACCAGTGGGAACGCCGGGAGTGACTACAATGAGCAGTTCTTC. This codes for CATSGNAGSDYNEQFF.

V usage is TRBV7-9 and J usage is TRBJ1-4; D gene unclear. The CDR3 runs 17 residues. Per the germline V gene, CDR1 is SEHNR and CDR2 is FQNEAQ (reference sequence). Trimming stripped 5 bases from V and 0 bases from J, with 16 bases between. CDR3 nucleotides: TGTGCCAGCAGCCCGTTGGCAGGTTATGCAACTAATGAAAAACTGTTTTTT. It codes for CASSPLAGYATNEKLFF.

This clonotype was seen a few times. The gene calls are TRBV6-1 and TRBJ2-1, with D hard to call. The germline gives CDR1 MNHNS, CDR2 SASEGT. The CDR3 sequence is 14 residues long. Trimming pared 2 bases from V and 8 bases from J, leaving 13 bases between. The CDR3 bases are TGTGCCAGCAGTGAAAATCAACCATATTATGAGCAGTTCTTC. This translates into CASSENQPYYEQFF.

This clonotype was seen only a few times. The rearrangement joins TRBV6-5 to TRBJ2-3; no clear D gene. CDR3 length: 15 residues. The germline CDR1 and CDR2 sequences are MNHEY and SVGAGI. V lost 2 bases and J lost 1, with 10 bases in between. CDR3 DNA: TGTGCCAGCAGTTACGGGAAAGGTGGCACAGATACGCAGTATTTT. It is translated as CASSYGKGGTDTQYF.

The V and J genes are TRBV5-4 and TRBJ1-6; D is unclear. The CDR3 extends over 15 amino acids. V lost 1 base and J lost 6, with 11 bases in between. The germline CDR1 and CDR2 sequences are SGHNT and YYREEE (reference sequence). This CDR3 reads CASSLKGSSNSPLHF. In nucleotides, the CDR3 is TGTGCCAGCAGCTTGAAAGGGAGCAGTAATTCACCCCTCCACTTT.

This clonotype was seen a handful of times. CDR3 DNA sequence: TGTGCCATCAAGTCAGGGGCACAGGGGGTCCGTTACAATGAGCAGTTCTTC. It codes for CAIKSGAQGVRYNEQFF. This sequence joins TRBV10-3 and TRBJ2-1; TRBD1 matches 8 bases. The germline V gene has CDR1 ENHRY and CDR2 SYGVKD. Losses at the gene ends were 7 bases for V and 4 bases for J; bases not matched to a gene: 15. The CDR3 has 17 amino acids.

V and J are TRBV6-6 and TRBJ2-7, with a possible D match to TRBD2 (5 bases). Germline loops: CDR1 MNHNY, CDR2 SVGAGI (reference sequence). Between the trimmed V and J ends, which lost 4 bases and 2 bases, there was a span of 15 bases. The CDR3 contains 15 residues. CDR3 in amino acids: CASSLSGDIPYEQYF. The CDR3 DNA reads as TGTGCCAGCAGTTTAAGCGGAGACATCCCCTACGAGCAGTACTTC.

This clonotype has only a few counts. This chain links TRBV14 with TRBJ2-3, with D unresolved. CDR1 is SGHDN and CDR2 is FVKESK in the germline V gene. This CDR3 comprises 14 residues. Trimming pared 0 bases from V and 1 base from J, leaving 5 bases between. The CDR3 region has the DNA TGTGCCAGCAGCCAAGATCTTGGCACAGATACGCAGTATTTT. It translates to CASSQDLGTDTQYF. The full variable domain, its missing parts supplied by reference TRBV14 and TRBJ2-3, is EAGVTQFPSHSVIEKGQTVTLRCDPISGHDNLYWYRRVMGKEIKFLLHFVKESKQDESGMPNNRFLAERTGGTYSTLKVQPAELEDSGVYFCASSQDLGTDTQYFGPGTRLTVL.

In this sample, this clonotype turned up a few times. J is TRBJ1-2 and V is TRBV29-1, with D uncertain. Deletions cut 4 bases from V and 4 bases from J, with 16 bases between. This CDR3 has 14 amino acids. Per the germline V gene, CDR1 is SQVTM and CDR2 is ANQGSEA. The CDR3 loop is CSVGEEKEAYGYTF. The CDR3 region has the DNA TGCAGCGTTGGAGAGGAAAAGGAGGCCTATGGCTACACCTTC.

This clonotype was seen only a few times. This chain links TRBV12-3 or TRBV12-4 with TRBJ2-2, with D unresolved. CDR3 length: 11 amino acids. Trimming removed 10 bases at V and 10 bases at J, with 13 bases between. DNA for the CDR3: TGTGCCACACGACTCCGACAGGAGCTGTTTTTT. Encoded protein: CATRLRQELFF.

The chain is built from TRBV7-3 and TRBJ2-1; D remains ambiguous. V gave up 2 bases and J gave up 7 bases, with 12 bases separating them. CDR3 length: 14 amino acids. From germline, CDR1 is SGHTA and CDR2 FQGTGA. The CDR3 DNA sequence: TGTGCCAGCAGCTTACTAGGACCAATAAATGAGCAGTTCTTC. It encodes CASSLLGPINEQFF. Full variable domain (remainder filled in from reference TRBV7-3 and TRBJ2-1): GAGVSQTPSNKVTEKGKYVELRCDPISGHTALYWYRQSLGQGPEFLIYFQGTGAADDSGLPNDRFFAVRPEGSVSTLKIQRTERGDSAVYLCASSLLGPINEQFFGPGTRLTVL.

This clonotype was seen a handful of times. The chain employs TRBV7-9 and TRBJ2-1; tentatively, D is TRBD2 (6 bases). Deletions cut 8 bases from V and 6 bases from J, with 17 bases between. There are 14 residues in the CDR3. Germline values: CDR1 SEHNR, CDR2 FQNEAQ (reference sequence). The CDR3 bases are TGTGCCAGCCACTACGTAGCGGCGGGCAATGAGCAGTTCTTC. Amino acids: CASHYVAAGNEQFF. Based on the CDR3 plus reference TRBV7-9 and TRBJ2-1, the full variable domain is DTGVSQNPRHKITKRGQNVTFRCDPISEHNRLYWYRQTLGQGPEFLTYFQNEAQLEKSRLLSDRFSAERPKGSFSTLEIQRTEQGDSAMYLCASHYVAAGNEQFFGPGTRLTVL.

V usage is TRBV7-9 and J usage is TRBJ1-2; D call uncertain. V lost 5 bases and J lost 11, with 3 bases in between. Germline CDR1 and CDR2: SEHNR and FQNEAQ (reference sequence). The CDR3 extends over 8 amino acids. CDR3 protein: CASSPYTF. Written as DNA, the CDR3 is TGTGCCAGCAGCCCTTACACCTTC.

This clonotype was counted between two and nine times. This sequence joins TRBV7-2 and TRBJ2-3; 11 bases match TRBD2. After removal of 1 base from V and 5 bases from J, the junction contained 2 bases not matched to a gene. The CDR3 is 15 residues long. Germline CDR1 is SGHTA and CDR2 is FQGNSA. This CDR3 is CASSLVTSGKDTQYF. CDR3 in DNA: TGTGCCAGCAGCTTAGTGACTAGCGGGAAAGATACGCAGTATTTT. Complete variable domain (other parts from reference TRBV7-2 and TRBJ2-3): GAGVSQSPSNKVTEKGKDVELRCDPISGHTALYWYRQSLGQGLEFLIYFQGNSAPDKSGLPSDRFSAERTGGSVSTLTIQRTQQEDSAVYLCASSLVTSGKDTQYFGPGTRLTVL.

The chain couples TRBV5-1 to TRBJ1-6; D remains unclear. V was trimmed by 0 bases and J by 3 bases, leaving 1 base between them. The CDR3 consists of 13 residues. Germline-derived CDR1 and CDR2 are SGHRS and YFSETQ. CDR3 in amino acids: CASSLDYNSPLHF. The DNA of the CDR3 is TGCGCCAGCAGCTTGGACTATAATTCACCCCTCCACTTT.

This clonotype was detected only a few times. The DNA of the CDR3 is TGCGCCAGCAGCCCTATAGGGACAGTGAACACTGAAGCTTTCTTT. Translation gives CASSPIGTVNTEAFF. The rearrangement uses TRBV5-1 and TRBJ1-1; 7 bases fit TRBD1. In germline, CDR1 is SGHRS, CDR2 YFSETQ. V dropped 4 bases and J dropped 0; count of bases not matched to a gene: 6. This CDR3 spans 15 amino acids.

This clonotype has a count of ten or more. The V gene is TRBV7-9, the J gene TRBJ2-5; TRBD1 or TRBD2 may be the D gene (7 bases each). CDR1 is SEHNR, CDR2 FQNEAQ, per germline (reference sequence). This CDR3 has 14 amino acids. The CDR3 nucleotides are TGTGCGGTGCGGCGACAGGGAGGGCGAGAGACCCAGTACTTC. This sequence encodes CAVRRQGGRETQYF.

The chain recombines TRBV25-1 with TRBJ1-5; 9 bases align to TRBD1. In germline, CDR1 is MGHDK, CDR2 SYGVNS. The CDR3 has 16 amino acids. Losses at the gene ends were 6 bases for V and 6 bases for J; bases not matched to a gene: 12. The CDR3 DNA follows: TGTGCCAGCAGCCCCCAGGGACAGGGAGTGGGTCAGCCCCAGCATTTT. Its protein is CASSPQGQGVGQPQHF.

The chain employs TRBV7-3 and TRBJ2-7; 8 nucleotides line up with TRBD1. This CDR3 comprises 16 residues. V shed 5 bases and J 4 bases; nucleotides not matched to a gene: 13. Germline V gives CDR1 SGHTA, CDR2 FQGTGA. CDR3: CASSPTGTGERYEQYF. The CDR3 DNA follows: TGTGCCAGCAGCCCCACCGGGACAGGAGAGCGTTACGAGCAGTACTTC.

CDR3 DNA sequence: TGTGCCAGCAGCCCGGGTTCAGGTCGTCAGCCCCAGCATTTT. Translated: CASSPGSGRQPQHF. The V and J genes are TRBV6-5 and TRBJ1-5; no definite D call. Per the germline V gene, CDR1 is MNHEY and CDR2 is SVGAGI. Trimming removed 6 bases at V and 6 bases at J, with 15 bases between. This CDR3 spans 14 amino acids.